The following is a T cell receptor beta chain sequence with its context. The data belong to a study of T cell changes during pregnancy in multiple sclerosis. The method was immunoSEQ multiplex PCR; TCRdb's version includes in-frame clones alone and lacks a portion of them. Here the sample spans roughly 100,000 clones, under 95% being singletons. The germline CDR1 and CDR2 sequences are SGHNT and YYREEE (reference sequence). V was shortened by 4 bases and J by 4 bases, with 15 bases between the two germline ends. The CDR3 loop spans 14 amino acids. V usage is TRBV5-4 and J usage is TRBJ2-7; perhaps TRBD2 as D (5 bases). The specimen was peripheral blood, collected after pregnancy. This TCR came from a female donor with multiple sclerosis, enrolled in a pregnancy study. The CDR3 sequence is CASSPDWWPYEQYF. CDR3 coding DNA: TGTGCCAGCAGCCCGGACTGGTGGCCTTACGAGCAGTACTTC.